Each of the 25 T cell receptor beta chains below was sequenced from the same sample in a study of liver allograft versus peripheral blood T cells. Study as a whole: Blood and transplanted-liver T cell receptor repertoires from recipients were compared.

Via MiXCR, TCRdb re-called the reads, giving one row per CDR3 protein. Seen here are fewer than 15,000 distinct CDR3 sequences, 15% to 20% observed once, and the top ten hold 1.5% to 2%. These receptors were collected from a human patient who had a liver transplant. Some T cells may be provided by the graft donor.

In this sample, this clonotype turned up once. This chain uses TRBV11-2 with TRBJ1-1, with D tentatively TRBD1 (5 bases). Trimming took off 5 bases at V and 4 bases at J, with 11 bases between the two ends. This CDR3 comprises 13 residues. Per germline, CDR1 SGHAT and CDR2 FQNNGV. The DNA for the CDR3 is TGTGCCAGCAGCCAGGGTCGGCCCACTGAAGCTTTCTTT. It specifies CASSQGRPTEAFF.

By share of the sample, this clonotype is medium-sized. The chain carries TRBV18 and TRBJ2-1; possibly TRBD2 for D (5 bases). This CDR3 comprises 11 residues. V dropped 11 bases and J dropped 6 bases, with 11 bases sitting between them. The germline gives CDR1 KGHSH, CDR2 LQKENI. The CDR3 region has the DNA TGTGCCGTACTAGTTAGCAATGAGCAGTTCTTC. This encodes CAVLVSNEQFF. Based on the CDR3 plus reference TRBV18 and TRBJ2-1, the full variable domain is NAGVMQNPRHLVRRRGQEARLRCSPMKGHSHVYWYRQLPEEGLKFMVYLQKENIIDESGMPKERFSAEFPKEGPSILRIQQVVRGDSAAYFCAVLVSNEQFFGPGTRLTVL.

This clonotype was counted a few times. This sequence joins TRBV25-1 and TRBJ2-7; the match to TRBD2 covers 8 bases. The CDR3 totals 16 residues. V lost 1 base to trimming and J lost 0 bases; unmatched junction nucleotides: 5. In germline, CDR1 is MGHDK, CDR2 SYGVNS. CDR3 sequence (DNA): TGTGCCAGCAGTGAATCTAGCGGGCGATTCTCCTACGAGCAGTACTTC. Translating gives CASSESSGRFSYEQYF.

By sample fraction, this clonotype is medium-sized (0.01 to 0.1%). The rearrangement joins TRBV19 to TRBJ2-2; a weak D match, TRBD1 (5 bases). V was cut by 1 base and J by 5 bases, with 8 bases left in between. The CDR3 length is 14 residues. The germline V gene encodes CDR1 LNHDA and CDR2 SQIVND (reference sequence). CDR3 sequence reads: CASSIVQGTGELFF. CDR3 in DNA: TGTGCCAGTAGTATAGTTCAGGGAACCGGGGAGCTGTTTTTT.

The rearrangement links TRBV27 to TRBJ2-5, with TRBD2 identical over 14 bases. CDR1 MNHEY and CDR2 SMNVEV come from the germline V gene (reference sequence). V dropped 4 bases and J dropped 5; count of bases not matched to a gene: 0. This CDR3 is built from 14 residues. The chain's CDR3 is CASSWTSGGETQYF. CDR3 nucleotides: TGTGCCAGCAGTTGGACTAGCGGGGGGGAGACCCAGTACTTC.

This clonotype rates as medium-sized. V usage is TRBV18 and J usage is TRBJ2-7; D tentatively fits TRBD1 or TRBD2 (5 bases each). In germline, CDR1 is KGHSH, CDR2 LQKENI. Trimming left V 3 bases short and J 5 bases short, with 11 bases between. CDR3 length: 13 residues. CDR3 sequence: CASSPAPGHEQYF. The CDR3 nucleotides are TGTGCCAGCTCACCGGCCCCGGGACACGAGCAGTACTTC.

Turning to this clonotype: A much larger clone differs from this one at a single base, so this may be a read error. V gene TRBV7-2 combines with J gene TRBJ2-1; 14 bases are a match to TRBD2. The CDR3 loop spans 15 amino acids. Germline lookup yields CDR1 SGHTA and CDR2 FQGNSA. The CDR3: CARSLAGTSGSSQFF. The CDR3 DNA reads as TGTGCCAGAAGCTTAGCCGGGACTAGCGGGAGCTCGCAGTTCTTC.

By frequency in the sample, this clonotype is medium-sized. This sequence joins TRBV18 and TRBJ2-5; 9 nucleotides match TRBD1. Per the germline V gene, CDR1 is KGHSH and CDR2 is LQKENI. CDR3 length: 13 residues. Trimming took 3 bases from V and 5 from J; bases not matched to a gene: 1. The CDR3 loop is CASSPGQGETQYF. The CDR3, as DNA: TGTGCCAGCTCACCGGGACAGGGTGAGACCCAGTACTTC.

This chain connects TRBV11-2 to TRBJ2-2; D uncertain. CDR3 length equals 12 residues. Looked up from germline, CDR1 is SGHAT and CDR2 is FQNNGV. The V gene lost 4 bases and the J gene lost 8 bases, with 8 bases spanning the gap. The CDR3 DNA reads as TGTGCCAGCAGCTCCTGGATTGGGGAGCTGTTTTTT. Its protein product is CASSSWIGELFF.

This chain uses TRBV7-9 with TRBJ2-3, with TRBD1 as a possible D gene (6 bases). The CDR3 has 15 residues. V lost 2 bases, J lost 3 bases, and 12 bases lay in between. Germline V lookup: CDR1 SEHNR, CDR2 FQNEAQ (reference sequence). The CDR3 DNA reads as TGTGCCAGCAGCTTATCAGGACAGAGGACAGATACGCAGTATTTT. This encodes CASSLSGQRTDTQYF.

With respect to this clonotype: A much larger clone is a single base away; this may be a read error. The CDR3 end shows no conserved phenylalanine or tryptophan, and so a read error is likely. V gene TRBV12-3 or TRBV12-4 combines with J gene TRBJ2-2; the D gene is possibly TRBD2 (5 bases). This CDR3 has 15 amino acids. Trimming left V 5 bases short and J 6 bases short, with 16 bases between. CDR3 DNA sequence: TGTGCCAGCAGTCCTCGGGGTGATCGGCCCGGGGAGCTGTTTTTA. Translating gives CASSPRGDRPGELFL.

In its sample, this clonotype is medium-sized. V and J are TRBV18 and TRBJ2-2; D unresolved. Trimming took 3 bases from V and 3 from J, leaving 11 bases between them. Germline V gene data show CDR1 as KGHSH and CDR2 as LQKENI. This CDR3 contains 15 residues. The CDR3 sequence is CASSPNTHYTGELFF. In nucleotides, the CDR3 is TGTGCCAGCTCACCCAACACCCATTACACCGGGGAGCTGTTTTTT. Filled out from reference TRBV18 and TRBJ2-2, the complete variable domain reads NAGVMQNPRHLVRRRGQEARLRCSPMKGHSHVYWYRQLPEEGLKFMVYLQKENIIDESGMPKERFSAEFPKEGPSILRIQQVVRGDSAAYFCASSPNTHYTGELFFGEGSRLTVL.

The sample holds many counts of this clonotype. The V call is TRBV27, the J call TRBJ2-7; TRBD2 matches 13 bases. From germline, CDR1 is MNHEY and CDR2 SMNVEV (reference sequence). The CDR3 extends over 14 amino acids. Unmatched junction bases numbered 9, after V lost 10 bases and J lost 6 bases. CDR3 bases: TGTGCCACGCGCGGACTAGCGGGAGTGCCCGAGCAGTACTTC. It is translated as CATRGLAGVPEQYF.

V and J are TRBV7-9 and TRBJ2-7, with unresolved D. The V gene lost 7 bases and the J gene lost 1 base, with 5 bases spanning the gap. The CDR3 spans 11 residues. Germline V gene sequence: CDR1 SEHNR, CDR2 FQNEAQ (reference sequence). The CDR3 loop is CASTASYEQYF. The CDR3 DNA follows: TGTGCCAGCACCGCGTCCTACGAGCAGTACTTC.

The J gene is TRBJ1-5, the V gene TRBV30, with D possibly being TRBD1 (6 bases). V was clipped by 0 bases and J by 5 bases, with 11 bases between them. There are 14 residues in the CDR3. From germline, CDR1 is GTSNPN and CDR2 SVGIG (reference sequence). CDR3 protein: CAWSVARGDQPQHF. CDR3 in DNA: TGTGCCTGGAGTGTAGCCAGGGGAGATCAGCCCCAGCATTTT. Filled out from reference TRBV30 and TRBJ1-5, the complete variable domain reads SQTIHQWPATLVQPVGSPLSLECTVEGTSNPNLYWYRQAAGRGLQLLFYSVGIGQISSEVPQNLSASRPQDRQFILSSKKLLLSDSGFYLCAWSVARGDQPQHFGDGTRLSIL.

This clonotype was detected only a few times. The chain combines TRBV20-1 with TRBJ1-3; no clear D gene. The CDR3 spans 13 residues. V was shortened by 3 bases and J by 4 bases, with 10 bases between the two germline ends. The germline gives CDR1 DFQATT, CDR2 SNEGSKA (reference sequence). The CDR3 nucleotides read TGCAGTGCTAGGTACCGGAGAGGAAACACCATATATTTT. Translation gives CSARYRRGNTIYF.

This clonotype was counted ten times or more. The V and J genes are TRBV6-1 and TRBJ2-7; 7 bases line up with TRBD1. The CDR3 is 16 residues long. Trimming cost V 6 bases and J 0 bases; bases outside gene matches: 11. The germline V gene encodes CDR1 MNHNS and CDR2 SASEGT. CDR3 protein: CASSLPGQTSSYEQYF. For the CDR3, the DNA is TGTGCCAGCAGCCTACCGGGACAGACAAGCTCCTACGAGCAGTACTTC.

CDR3 amino acids: CASSFWTGGPMETQYF. The CDR3 DNA reads TGTGCCAGCAGCTTCTGGACGGGGGGGCCAATGGAGACCCAGTACTTC. The chain recombines TRBV11-2 with TRBJ2-5; 8 nucleotides line up with TRBD2. The CDR3 is 16 residues long. Trimming took 3 bases from V and 5 from J; bases not matched to a gene: 11. The germline V gene encodes CDR1 SGHAT and CDR2 FQNNGV.

The chain has TRBV19 and TRBJ2-5; D might be TRBD1 (6 bases). V was cut by 3 bases and J by 2 bases, with 7 bases left in between. The CDR3 length is 13 residues. Germline CDR1 LNHDA, CDR2 SQIVND (reference sequence). The CDR3 loop reads CASSIRGQETQYF. For the CDR3, the DNA is TGTGCCAGTAGTATCAGGGGTCAAGAGACCCAGTACTTC.

The J gene is TRBJ1-4, the V gene TRBV19, with TRBD1 identical over 7 bases. V lost 7 bases and J lost 2; bases outside the gene matches: 4. CDR1 and CDR2 (germline): LNHDA, SQIVND (reference sequence). The CDR3 totals 14 residues. Here the CDR3 DNA reads TGTGCCAGTAATGAGACAGGGACTAATGAAAAACTGTTTTTT. It encodes CASNETGTNEKLFF.

This clonotype has only a few counts. The J gene is TRBJ2-7, the V gene TRBV28; the D gene could be TRBD1 or TRBD2 (6 bases each). The germline CDR1 and CDR2 sequences are MDHEN and SYDVKM. V dropped 5 bases and J dropped 4 bases, with 27 bases sitting between them. There are 18 residues in the CDR3. The DNA for the CDR3 is TGTGCCAGCAGTCTCTATGCAGGGCGGAGGGGGTCTACGTACGAGCAGTACTTC. It encodes CASSLYAGRRGSTYEQYF.

This clonotype was picked up a small number of times. The rearrangement links TRBV7-2 to TRBJ2-3, with D perhaps given as TRBD1 or TRBD2 (5 bases each). The CDR3 has 15 amino acids. Germline CDR1 and CDR2: SGHTA and FQGNSA. The V and J ends lost 5 bases and 4 bases respectively, with 16 bases between them. In DNA, the CDR3 is TGTGCCAGCAGCCCTTCCGGGACGTGGCCAGATACGCAGTATTTT. Amino acids: CASSPSGTWPDTQYF.

This chain links TRBV7-2 with TRBJ1-3; TRBD1 matches at 7 bases. Looked up from germline, CDR1 is SGHTA and CDR2 is FQGNSA. Trimming removed 5 bases from V and 4 bases from J; junction bases left unmatched: 8. The CDR3 is 15 residues long. CDR3 sequence: CASSTNRGSGNTIYF. CDR3 sequence (DNA): TGTGCCAGCAGCACAAACAGGGGCTCAGGAAACACCATATATTTT. Together with reference TRBV7-2 and TRBJ1-3, the CDR3 gives the full variable domain: GAGVSQSPSNKVTEKGKDVELRCDPISGHTALYWYRQSLGQGLEFLIYFQGNSAPDKSGLPSDRFSAERTGGSVSTLTIQRTQQEDSAVYLCASSTNRGSGNTIYFGEGSWLTVV.

In DNA form, the CDR3 reads TGTGCCAGCAGCTTGACAGGCGGACCCAAAAACATTCAGTACTTC. Its translation is CASSLTGGPKNIQYF. This chain connects TRBV7-9 to TRBJ2-4; D might be TRBD1 (6 bases). Per the germline V gene, CDR1 is SEHNR and CDR2 is FQNEAQ (reference sequence). This CDR3 contains 15 residues. Trimming stripped 3 bases from V and 2 bases from J, with 11 bases between.

A note on this clonotype: This could be a read error, since a much larger clone is one nucleotide away. The CDR3 region is CAISESAGQSSYGQYF. The CDR3, as DNA: TGTGCCATCAGTGAGTCTGCAGGGCAAAGCTCCTACGGGCAGTACTTC. This chain links TRBV10-3 with TRBJ2-7; D may be TRBD1 (5 bases). Germline values: CDR1 ENHRY, CDR2 SYGVKD. This CDR3 spans 16 amino acids.